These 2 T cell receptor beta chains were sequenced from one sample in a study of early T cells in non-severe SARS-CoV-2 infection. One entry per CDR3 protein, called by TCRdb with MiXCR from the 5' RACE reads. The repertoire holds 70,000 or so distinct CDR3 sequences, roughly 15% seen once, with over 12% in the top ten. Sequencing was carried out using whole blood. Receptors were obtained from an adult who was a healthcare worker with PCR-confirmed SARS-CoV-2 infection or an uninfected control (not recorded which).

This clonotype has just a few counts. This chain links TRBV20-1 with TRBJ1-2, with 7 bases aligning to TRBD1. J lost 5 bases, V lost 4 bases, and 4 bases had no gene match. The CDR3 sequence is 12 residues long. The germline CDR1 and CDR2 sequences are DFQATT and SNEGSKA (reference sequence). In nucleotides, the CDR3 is TGCAGTGCTATAGGGGGCAGATATGGCTACACCTTC. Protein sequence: CSAIGGRYGYTF.

CDR3 coding DNA: TGCAGTGTCGGGGTCCCTTCCTACGAGCAGTACTTC. It is translated as CSVGVPSYEQYF. The chain combines TRBV20-1 with TRBJ2-7; D is possibly TRBD2 (5 bases). This CDR3 contains 12 residues. From germline, CDR1 is DFQATT and CDR2 SNEGSKA (reference sequence). Trimming took 7 bases from V and 1 from J, leaving 11 bases between them.